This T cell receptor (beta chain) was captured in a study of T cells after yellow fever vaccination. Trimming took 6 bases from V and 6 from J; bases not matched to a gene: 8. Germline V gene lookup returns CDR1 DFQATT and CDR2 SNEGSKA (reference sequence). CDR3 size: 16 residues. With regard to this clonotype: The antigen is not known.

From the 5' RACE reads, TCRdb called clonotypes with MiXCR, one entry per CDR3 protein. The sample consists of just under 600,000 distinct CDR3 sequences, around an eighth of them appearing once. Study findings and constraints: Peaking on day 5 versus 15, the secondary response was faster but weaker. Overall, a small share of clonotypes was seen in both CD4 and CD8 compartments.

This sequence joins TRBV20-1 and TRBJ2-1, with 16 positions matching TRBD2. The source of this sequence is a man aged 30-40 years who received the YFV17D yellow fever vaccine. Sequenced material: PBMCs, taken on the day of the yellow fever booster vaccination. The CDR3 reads CSAAGLAGGPGNEQFF. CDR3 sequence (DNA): TGCAGTGCGGCGGGACTAGCGGGAGGGCCTGGCAATGAGCAGTTCTTC.